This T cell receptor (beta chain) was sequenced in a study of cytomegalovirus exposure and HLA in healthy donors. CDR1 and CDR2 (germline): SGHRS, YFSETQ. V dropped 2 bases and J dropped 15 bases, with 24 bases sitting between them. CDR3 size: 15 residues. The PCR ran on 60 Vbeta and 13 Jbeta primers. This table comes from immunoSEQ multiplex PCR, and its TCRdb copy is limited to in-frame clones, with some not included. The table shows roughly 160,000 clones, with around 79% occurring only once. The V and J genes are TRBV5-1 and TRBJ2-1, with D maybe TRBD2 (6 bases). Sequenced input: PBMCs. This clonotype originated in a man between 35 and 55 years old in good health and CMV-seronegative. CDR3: CASSLLSSNSRGGFF. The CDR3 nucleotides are TGCGCCAGCAGCTTATTATCTTCGAACTCGCGGGGAGGGTTCTTC.